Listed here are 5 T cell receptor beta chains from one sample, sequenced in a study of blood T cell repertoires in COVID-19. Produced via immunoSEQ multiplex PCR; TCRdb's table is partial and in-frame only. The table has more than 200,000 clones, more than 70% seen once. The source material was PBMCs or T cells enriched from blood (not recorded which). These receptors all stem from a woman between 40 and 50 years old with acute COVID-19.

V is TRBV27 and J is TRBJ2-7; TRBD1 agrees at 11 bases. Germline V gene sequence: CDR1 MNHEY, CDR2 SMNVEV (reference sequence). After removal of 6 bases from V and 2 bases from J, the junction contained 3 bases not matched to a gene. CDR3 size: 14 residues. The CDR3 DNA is TGTGCCAGCAGGTGGGGACAGGGGGCCTACGAGCAGTACTTC. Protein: CASRWGQGAYEQYF.

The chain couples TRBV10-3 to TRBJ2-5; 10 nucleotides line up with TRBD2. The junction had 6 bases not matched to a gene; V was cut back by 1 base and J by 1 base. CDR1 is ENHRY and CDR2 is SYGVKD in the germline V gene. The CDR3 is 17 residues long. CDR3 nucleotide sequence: TGTGCCATCAGTGAGTTTGATAGCGGGGGGTTCCAAGAGACCCAGTACTTC. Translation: CAISEFDSGGFQETQYF.

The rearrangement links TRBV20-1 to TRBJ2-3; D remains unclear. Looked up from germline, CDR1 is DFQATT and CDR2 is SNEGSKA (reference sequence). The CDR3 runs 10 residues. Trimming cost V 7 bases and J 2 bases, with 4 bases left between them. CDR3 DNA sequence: TGCAGTGTCAACACAGATACGCAGTATTTT. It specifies CSVNTDTQYF.

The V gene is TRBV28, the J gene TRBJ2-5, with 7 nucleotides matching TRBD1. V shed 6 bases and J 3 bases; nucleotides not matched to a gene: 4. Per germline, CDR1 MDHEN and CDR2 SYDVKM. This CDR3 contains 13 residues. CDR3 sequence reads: CASRFDREETQYF. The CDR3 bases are TGTGCCAGCAGATTTGACAGGGAAGAGACCCAGTACTTC. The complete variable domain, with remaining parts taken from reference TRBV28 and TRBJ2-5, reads DVKVTQSSRYLVKRTGEKVFLECVQDMDHENMFWYRQDPGLGLRLIYFSYDVKMKEKGDIPEGYSVSREKKERFSLILESASTNQTSMYLCASRFDREETQYFGPGTRLLVL.

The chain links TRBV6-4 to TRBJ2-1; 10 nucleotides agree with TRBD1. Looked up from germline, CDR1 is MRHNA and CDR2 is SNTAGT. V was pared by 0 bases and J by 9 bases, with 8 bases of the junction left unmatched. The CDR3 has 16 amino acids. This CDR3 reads CASSDSTGGFSGEQFF. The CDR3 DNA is TGTGCCAGCAGTGACTCGACAGGGGGCTTCTCGGGTGAGCAGTTCTTC.